Presented here are 19 T cell receptor beta chains from one specimen sequenced in a study of shared clonotypes between healthy human individuals. Assay used: immunoSEQ multiplex PCR; TCRdb lists only in-frame clones, some missing. This table holds roughly 2.2 million clones, 92% found once. Sequences were obtained from naive CD4+ T cells from PBMCs. Subset specified: CD45RA+ positively selected. These receptors were obtained from a man aged 18 to 29 in good health. Some clones in this sample may be carry-over from other donors' samples.

V is TRBV15 and J is TRBJ2-2; D uncertain. There are 12 residues in the CDR3. V gave up 8 bases and J gave up 6 bases, with 10 bases separating them. Germline V lookup: CDR1 LNHNV, CDR2 YYDKDF (reference sequence). CDR3 sequence reads: CATGDGPGELFF. CDR3 coding DNA: TGTGCCACCGGCGATGGACCCGGGGAGCTGTTTTTT.

V and J are TRBV28 and TRBJ1-5; weak D call: TRBD1 (6 bases). V dropped 3 bases and J dropped 0 bases, with 12 bases sitting between them. The CDR3 sequence is 16 residues long. The germline V gene encodes CDR1 MDHEN and CDR2 SYDVKM. CDR3 nucleotide sequence: TGTGCCAGCAGTTTGGGGGGGCCGGGTAGCAATCAGCCCCAGCATTTT. Protein product: CASSLGGPGSNQPQHF. The full variable domain, completed using reference TRBV28 and TRBJ1-5, is DVKVTQSSRYLVKRTGEKVFLECVQDMDHENMFWYRQDPGLGLRLIYFSYDVKMKEKGDIPEGYSVSREKKERFSLILESASTNQTSMYLCASSLGGPGSNQPQHFGDGTRLSIL.

This clone was seen just once. The genes are TRBV5-1 and TRBJ1-2, with 9 bases aligning to TRBD1. V shed 5 bases, J shed 3 bases, and the junction held 5 bases outside the gene matches. CDR1 and CDR2 from the germline V gene are SGHRS and YFSETQ. This CDR3 has 14 amino acids. The CDR3 loop is CASRTGGAHYGYTF. DNA of the CDR3: TGCGCCAGCAGAACAGGGGGCGCGCACTATGGCTACACCTTC.

The chain joins TRBV7-2 to TRBJ1-2; 7 nucleotides agree with TRBD1. The germline CDR1 and CDR2 sequences are SGHTA and FQGNSA. The CDR3 consists of 15 residues. Trimming removed 7 bases from V and 2 bases from J; junction bases left unmatched: 10. The CDR3 DNA sequence: TGTGCCAGCACTTACTGGCAGGGGGGGAACTATGGCTACACCTTC. Protein: CASTYWQGGNYGYTF.

The J gene is TRBJ2-7, the V gene TRBV5-1; the match to TRBD1 covers 7 bases. The CDR3 spans 16 residues. J lost 6 bases, V lost 3 bases, and 15 bases had no gene match. Germline CDR1 reads SGHRS; CDR2 reads YFSETQ. CDR3 DNA sequence: TGCGCCAGCAGCTCCAGTAGTCGACAGGGATCGGGCGAGCAGTACTTC. Its protein is CASSSSSRQGSGEQYF.

The chain uses TRBV27 and TRBJ2-1, with 14 nucleotides matching TRBD2. The V gene end was trimmed by 5 bases and the J gene end by 10 bases; junction bases not matched to a gene: 7. The CDR3 consists of 15 residues. CDR1 MNHEY and CDR2 SMNVEV come from the germline V gene (reference sequence). This CDR3 reads CASSHGLAGGLEQFF. The CDR3 DNA reads as TGTGCCAGCAGTCACGGACTAGCGGGAGGTTTAGAGCAGTTCTTC.

The chain combines TRBV11-3 with TRBJ2-7, with TRBD2 matching 9 bases. The CDR3 extends over 15 amino acids. V trimming: 1 base; J trimming: 6 bases; junction bases outside the gene matches: 7. The germline gives CDR1 SGHNT, CDR2 YENEEA. CDR3 in DNA: TGTGCCAGCAGCTTAGGAGTTAGCGGGAGAGCCGAGCAGTACTTC. Its protein product is CASSLGVSGRAEQYF.

To note about this clone: This same CDR3 is encoded by further DNA sequences in the sample. This chain uses TRBV15 with TRBJ1-5; TRBD1 aligns across 7 bases. The CDR3 contains 14 residues. J gave up 3 bases and V 3 bases, and 2 bases lay outside the gene matches. Germline V gene sequence: CDR1 LNHNV, CDR2 YYDKDF (reference sequence). DNA of the CDR3: TGTGCCACCAGCAGGGACAGGATCAATCAGCCCCAGCATTTT. Translation gives CATSRDRINQPQHF.

V gene TRBV5-1 combines with J gene TRBJ2-2; 7 bases align to TRBD2. Germline V CDR1 and CDR2: SGHRS, YFSETQ. The CDR3 extends over 14 amino acids. The junction had 6 bases not matched to a gene; V was cut back by 4 bases and J by 6 bases. The CDR3 bases are TGCGCCAGCAGCACGCGGGAGCAGGCCGGGGAGCTGTTTTTT. Residues: CASSTREQAGELFF.

This chain connects TRBV6-6 to TRBJ1-3; tentatively, D is TRBD1 (5 bases). Per germline, CDR1 MNHNY and CDR2 SVGAGI (reference sequence). V was pared by 0 bases and J by 2 bases, with 8 bases between. The CDR3 runs 15 residues. The CDR3 bases are TGTGCCAGCAGTTACTCGGGGACGACTGGAAACACCATATATTTT. Its translation: CASSYSGTTGNTIYF.

Of note for this clone: In the same sample, other DNA sequences code for this CDR3. The V and J genes are TRBV6-5 and TRBJ2-5, with D possibly being TRBD1 (5 bases). Germline V gene sequence: CDR1 MNHEY, CDR2 SVGAGI. The V gene lost 5 bases and the J gene lost 7 bases, with 8 bases spanning the gap. The CDR3 has 11 residues. In nucleotides, the CDR3 is TGTGCCAGCAGTCAGGGTGGGACCCAGTACTTC. It codes for CASSQGGTQYF.

V and J are TRBV2 and TRBJ2-1; weak D call: TRBD2 (6 bases). The V end was cut by 8 bases, the J end by 8 bases, with 16 bases between. CDR1 is SNHLY, CDR2 FYNNEI, per germline. The CDR3 loop spans 13 amino acids. The CDR3 nucleotides read TGTGCCAGCGATAGCGGAGCTTGGGATGAGCAGTTCTTC. Translated, it gives CASDSGAWDEQFF. The whole variable domain, remainder taken from reference TRBV2 and TRBJ2-1, is EPEVTQTPSHQVTQMGQEVILRCVPISNHLYFYWYRQILGQKVEFLVSFYNNEISEKSEIFDDQFSVERPDGSNFTLKIRSTKLEDSAMYFCASDSGAWDEQFFGPGTRLTVL.

The chain's CDR3 is CASSLSGRSTDTQYF. The CDR3 DNA sequence: TGTGCCAGCAGCTTATCAGGGAGGAGCACAGATACGCAGTATTTT. V is TRBV5-5 and J is TRBJ2-3, with D possibly being TRBD2 (6 bases). The CDR3 has 15 amino acids. V gave up 2 bases and J gave up 0 bases, with 10 bases separating them. Germline loops: CDR1 SGHKS, CDR2 YYEKEE (reference sequence).

V gene TRBV11-2 combines with J gene TRBJ1-1; the D is unclear. V was shortened by 5 bases and J by 1 base, with 20 bases between the two germline ends. CDR1 is SGHAT and CDR2 is FQNNGV in the germline V gene. The CDR3 is 17 amino acids. CDR3 nucleotide sequence: TGTGCCAGCAGCCCTCTACCGGGTCAGCGGGGGAACACTGAAGCTTTCTTT. Translated: CASSPLPGQRGNTEAFF.

CDR3 coding DNA: TGTGCCAGCAGTTTCCTTTTGTATGGCTACACCTTC. This codes for CASSFLLYGYTF. The chain recombines TRBV6-1 with TRBJ1-2; D unresolved. The V end lost 5 bases, the J end lost 5 bases, and 9 bases lay between the germline ends. Germline V lookup: CDR1 MNHNS, CDR2 SASEGT. The CDR3 extends over 12 amino acids.

The chain joins TRBV27 to TRBJ1-1; 7 nucleotides line up with TRBD1. The trim removed 4 bases at V and 4 bases at J, leaving 15 bases unmatched. This CDR3 is 17 amino acids long. Germline CDR1 and CDR2: MNHEY and SMNVEV (reference sequence). CDR3 DNA sequence: TGTGCCAGCAGTTCAAGGAGGGGACAGCAAGGAGGCACTGAAGCTTTCTTT. The encoded protein is CASSSRRGQQGGTEAFF.

This chain joins TRBV28 and TRBJ2-7; a weak D match, TRBD1 (5 bases). V lost 5 bases, J lost 10 bases, and 15 bases lay in between. The CDR3 is 12 amino acids. Germline V gene sequence: CDR1 MDHEN, CDR2 SYDVKM. The CDR3 bases are TGTGCCAGCAGTGCAGACAGCTCTCCCCAGTACTTC. Amino acids: CASSADSSPQYF.

The CDR3 nucleotides read TGTGCCAGCAGTCTAGCGGGGACGAGGGAGACCCAGTACTTC. Amino acids: CASSLAGTRETQYF. V and J are TRBV28 and TRBJ2-5; 9 nucleotides align to TRBD2. Germline V gene sequence: CDR1 MDHEN, CDR2 SYDVKM. V dropped 5 bases and J dropped 5; count of bases not matched to a gene: 6. The CDR3 sequence is 14 residues long.

This sequence joins TRBV10-3 and TRBJ2-1; the match to TRBD2 covers 11 bases. The germline V gene encodes CDR1 ENHRY and CDR2 SYGVKD. J lost 9 bases, V lost 1 base, and 8 bases had no gene match. This CDR3 is 16 amino acids long. CDR3 coding DNA: TGTGCCATCAGTGAGTTTGGAACTAGCGGGAGTGGTGAGCAGTTCTTC. This encodes CAISEFGTSGSGEQFF.